This record looks at one T cell receptor (beta chain) sequence and its context. This clonotype was seen a few times. This clone's antigen is unknown. No much larger clone exists at a distance of one base, and base qualities are not known. This sample is drawn from a study of blood T cells in healthy people across ages (dated by TCRdb to about 2015). Notes on the research overall: In model experiments, template switching captured roughly one uniquely barcoded TCR beta cDNA molecule for every two T cells. The study measured age-related changes in TCR beta repertoire diversity using deep sequencing normalized with unique cDNA molecular identifiers. Donors were grouped into four age groups: young (average approximately 16 years), middle-aged (over 35), aged (over 55) and long-lived (approximately 78). To avoid experimental bias, donors of different ages were randomly spread across the sequencing lanes. Two additional independent replicas of 1 million unique cDNA reads from the same blood draw were analyzed for two donors (one aged 18 to 30 and one aged 80 or older).

V sheds 6 bases and J sheds 0 bases, leaving 15 bases between their ends. Its CDR3 holds 15 amino acids, cysteine through phenylalanine. CDR3 DNA only is kept here, 45 bases in frame from base 1. CDR1 and CDR2, looked up from the germline V gene (reference sequence), are MNHNY and SVGAGI. Study-level results and caveats: The CMV infection status of donors was not known, potentially confounding age-related changes in expanded clonotypes. Compared with the aged group, the long-lived group had more naive CD4+ T cells, fewer expanded clones and increased TCR diversity, suggesting age selection. Bulk unsorted PBMC profiling prevented conclusive comparison of naive and antigen-experienced compartments. As age increased, observed TCR beta diversity per million T cells dropped in a roughly linear way, and a significant reduction was already evident by age about 36. Total diversity estimates from one million sequenced T cells were considered lower bounds and underestimates. Observed TCR beta diversity correlated strongly with the percentage of naive T cells measured by flow cytometry.

The protocol used for the library was 5' RACE. Sequencing instrument: Illumina HiSeq 2500. A second roughly 6 to 12 cycle PCR used a sample-barcoded 5' primer and a J-beta primer mix. A unique molecular identifier was introduced onto each TCR beta cDNA molecule by a template-switch 5' adaptor carrying 12 random nucleotides. At least 2.5 million CDR3-containing paired-end reads were obtained from each sample. First-strand cDNA synthesis was performed from all RNA using the Mint cDNA synthesis kit, with priming by a TRBC-specific oligonucleotide. Following uracil-DNA glycosylase treatment, all cDNA underwent a first 18-cycle PCR with the universal primers M1SS and BC2_uni_R. In the original analysis: Normalization of each sample was performed by random selection of 1 million high-quality reads, each carrying a distinct molecular identifier. Instead of being binned into consensus sequences, reads with shared molecular identifiers were discarded. MiTCR, with a Q25 quality threshold and the strictest error-elimination algorithm, was used for CDR3 identification, clonotype clustering and error correction. Lower-bound total TCR beta diversity was estimated with a nonparametric unseen species model using Euler transformation. The public reads were run again by TCRdb, first through fastp at Q25 and then through MiXCR, and only productive beta chains were kept. Each record represents a unique CDR3 protein, reported with the most common genes and DNA among its rows. Clone size and V and J calls follow TCRdb, not the original study. Here the sample has about 640,000 distinct CDR3 sequences; over 40% occur a single time. Approximately 31% of the sample is held by the ten biggest clonotypes.

Systemically healthy Caucasian individuals from Russia, some 40 in total and aged roughly 6 to 95 years, were included as donors. Each donor gave 9.5 to 10 milliliters of peripheral blood, drawn into EDTA-treated Vacutainer tubes. Ficoll-Paque density-gradient centrifugation was used to isolate PBMCs, with at least 7 million per sample. Trizol reagent was used to extract total RNA from PBMCs, with at least 5.5 micrograms per sample. For every donor, an aliquot of PBMCs went through flow cytometry to measure the percentages of naive CD45RAhigh/CD27high T cells. The clonotype originates from a man older than 75 in good health. Material for sequencing was blood. The chain is encoded by TRBV6-6 joined to TRBJ2-7; the best D guess is TRBD1, with 5 bases matching. For the CDR3, the sequence is CASSYHLDSSYEQYF. The nucleotide sequence is given as TGTGCCAGCAGCTACCACCTCGACAGCTCCTACGAGCAGTACTTC.